Below, 20 T cell receptor beta chains from the same sample are listed, as sequenced in a study of T cells after yellow fever vaccination (dated by TCRdb to the late 2010s). Preparation of the library involved 5' RACE. Sequenced using an Illumina HiSeq 2500. TCRdb trimmed public reads at Q25 via fastp, called clones via MiXCR and kept in-frame beta chains. All rows with the same CDR3 protein become a single entry with the most common DNA and genes. Across this sample there are about 340,000 distinct CDR3 sequences, with roughly 9.4% seen only once. The top ten constitute under 20% of the sample. What this sample's treatment or condition label stands for: live attenuated yellow fever vaccine strain. The specimen comprised PBMCs, sampled on the day of the first yellow fever vaccination. The receptors here all came from a man aged 18 to 29 who received the YFV17D yellow fever vaccine.

The V gene is TRBV5-6, the J gene TRBJ1-3; a possible D gene is TRBD1 (5 bases). This CDR3 spans 17 amino acids. The germline V gene encodes CDR1 SGHDT and CDR2 YYEEEE. The germline V and J ends were trimmed by 0 bases and 0 bases, with 13 bases remaining between them. The CDR3 coding sequence is TGTGCCAGCAGCTTGGGACCGACAGCTGTCTCTGGAAACACCATATATTTT. Protein sequence: CASSLGPTAVSGNTIYF.

The J gene is TRBJ2-7, the V gene TRBV6-5; D is tentatively TRBD1 or TRBD2 (5 bases each). From germline, CDR1 is MNHEY and CDR2 SVGAGI. With 4 bases removed from V and 5 bases from J, the gap between germline ends came to 21 bases. The CDR3 has 16 residues. CDR3 in amino acids: CASSSPSWGKSHEQYF. The DNA for the CDR3 is TGTGCCAGCAGTTCCCCATCCTGGGGGAAGTCCCACGAGCAGTACTTC.

The V gene is TRBV4-1, the J gene TRBJ1-5; D unresolved. The CDR3 is 16 amino acids. Germline V gene lookup returns CDR1 MGHRA and CDR2 YSYEKL. V was clipped by 1 base and J by 2 bases, with 12 bases between them. The CDR3 bases are TGCGCCAGCAGCCAAGTAGCCGGCAAGGGCAATCAGCCCCAGCATTTT. It codes for CASSQVAGKGNQPQHF.

This clonotype was picked up a small number of times. The chain recombines TRBV27 with TRBJ1-5; 7 bases map to TRBD1. There are 14 residues in the CDR3. CDR1 MNHEY and CDR2 SMNVEV come from the germline V gene (reference sequence). Unmatched junction bases numbered 4, after V lost 2 bases and J lost 6 bases. CDR3 sequence: CASSLIGGFQPQHF. CDR3 coding DNA: TGTGCCAGCAGTTTAATAGGGGGCTTTCAGCCCCAGCATTTT.

This clonotype was detected a few times. The gene calls are TRBV12-3 or TRBV12-4 and TRBJ1-5; D ambiguous. CDR3 length: 14 residues. The V end was cut by 3 bases, the J end by 7 bases, with 13 bases between. The CDR3 loop reads CASSFGGVGQPQHF. The CDR3 nucleotides are TGTGCCAGCAGTTTCGGTGGGGTTGGGCAGCCCCAGCATTTT.

The chain's CDR3 is CASSLRGGIYNQPQHF. The CDR3 bases are TGTGCCAGCAGTCTTCGAGGGGGTATTTATAATCAGCCCCAGCATTTT. J is TRBJ1-5 and V is TRBV27; D might be TRBD1 (6 bases). Germline CDR1 MNHEY, CDR2 SMNVEV (reference sequence). The CDR3 spans 16 residues. The V end lost 5 bases, the J end lost 4 bases, and 18 bases lay between the germline ends.

This clonotype came up a few times. The J gene is TRBJ1-2, the V gene TRBV5-1, with a weak D call TRBD1 (6 bases). The CDR3 has 11 residues. Germline V CDR1 and CDR2: SGHRS, YFSETQ. Trimming left V 7 bases short and J 7 bases short, with 11 bases between. The DNA for the CDR3 is TGCGCCAGCGGGGGGGCGCGTGGCTACACCTTC. Translated, it gives CASGGARGYTF.

This clonotype was observed a handful of times. The genes are TRBV6-2 or TRBV6-3 and TRBJ1-1; D gene uncertain. The CDR3 has 12 amino acids. Trimming shortened V by 2 bases and J by 1 base, and 2 bases separated the two germline ends. The germline gives CDR1 MNHEY, CDR2 SVGEGT. The CDR3 is CASSYTNTEAFF. For the CDR3, the DNA is TGTGCCAGCAGTTACACGAACACTGAAGCTTTCTTT.

This clonotype appeared a few times. This chain joins TRBV12-3 or TRBV12-4 and TRBJ2-5; D gene unclear. With 6 bases removed from V and 0 bases from J, the gap between germline ends came to 17 bases. The length of the CDR3 is 16 residues. The DNA of the CDR3 is TGTGCCAGCAGGCCACGAGCATCAGCGTACCAAGAGACCCAGTACTTC. Translated, it gives CASRPRASAYQETQYF.

V and J are TRBV19 and TRBJ1-1; D may be TRBD1 (5 bases). The ends were cut back, 7 bases at V and 9 bases at J, with 18 bases in the middle. Germline lookup yields CDR1 LNHDA and CDR2 SQIVND (reference sequence). The CDR3 loop spans 13 amino acids. CDR3 sequence (DNA): TGTGCCAGTAATCCCGGGACTCAAAAGCAAGCTTTCTTT. Translated, it gives CASNPGTQKQAFF.

Ten or more counts support this clonotype. This chain connects TRBV18 to TRBJ1-2, with D possibly matching TRBD1 (6 bases). Trimming left V 3 bases short and J 8 bases short, with 25 bases between. Germline V gene sequence: CDR1 KGHSH, CDR2 LQKENI. The CDR3 loop spans 17 amino acids. In nucleotides, the CDR3 is TGTGCCAGCTCACCCCAAACCCTTAGGACAGAATTTTCGGGCTACACCTTC. As protein: CASSPQTLRTEFSGYTF. The full variable domain, its missing parts supplied by reference TRBV18 and TRBJ1-2, is NAGVMQNPRHLVRRRGQEARLRCSPMKGHSHVYWYRQLPEEGLKFMVYLQKENIIDESGMPKERFSAEFPKEGPSILRIQQVVRGDSAAYFCASSPQTLRTEFSGYTFGSGTRLTVV.

The chain is built from TRBV4-1 and TRBJ2-7, with 10 bases lining up with TRBD1. The CDR3 runs 16 residues. Losses at the gene ends were 3 bases for V and 3 bases for J; bases not matched to a gene: 8. CDR1 is MGHRA and CDR2 is YSYEKL in the germline V gene. CDR3 loop: CASSQGPGQGHYEQYF. The CDR3, as DNA: TGCGCCAGCAGCCAGGGGCCGGGACAGGGGCACTACGAGCAGTACTTC.

This clonotype has only a few counts. J is TRBJ1-3 and V is TRBV12-3 or TRBV12-4; D may be TRBD1 (6 bases). Trimming cost V 4 bases and J 0 bases, with 13 bases left between them. The CDR3 has 16 amino acids. CDR3 loop: CASSSRGGHSGNTIYF. As DNA, the CDR3 is TGTGCCAGCAGTTCCCGAGGGGGTCACTCTGGAAACACCATATATTTT.

The sample holds a few counts of this clonotype. The V gene is TRBV4-3, the J gene TRBJ1-4; D gene unclear. The V end was cut by 2 bases, the J end by 4 bases, with 11 bases between. The germline CDR1 and CDR2 sequences are LGHNA and YSLEER. The CDR3 is 15 residues long. The CDR3 coding sequence is TGCGCCAGCAGCCAACAACGACGGTTTAATGAAAAACTGTTTTTT. This encodes CASSQQRRFNEKLFF.

The rearrangement uses TRBV20-1 and TRBJ1-4; TRBD1 matches 10 bases. The germline CDR1 and CDR2 sequences are DFQATT and SNEGSKA (reference sequence). V gave up 5 bases and J gave up 8 bases; unmatched junction bases: 5. The CDR3 consists of 13 residues. Here the CDR3 reads CSALGQGGEKLFF. The CDR3, as DNA: TGCAGTGCTCTCGGACAGGGGGGGGAAAAACTGTTTTTT.

This chain links TRBV5-5 with TRBJ1-5; D might be TRBD1 (6 bases). The CDR3 is made up of 14 amino acids. Per germline, CDR1 SGHKS and CDR2 YYEKEE (reference sequence). V lost 3 bases, J lost 5 bases, and 12 bases lay in between. CDR3 in amino acids: CASSSGQRHQPQHF. The CDR3 region has the DNA TGTGCCAGCAGCTCCGGACAGCGCCATCAGCCCCAGCATTTT.

The chain is built from TRBV9 and TRBJ2-5; a weak D match, TRBD2 (6 bases). The V gene lost 4 bases and the J gene lost 5 bases, with 15 bases spanning the gap. The length of the CDR3 is 14 residues. The germline V gene encodes CDR1 SGDLS and CDR2 YYNGEE. The CDR3 region is CASSRLGGGETQYF. For the CDR3, the DNA is TGTGCCAGCAGCAGACTGGGGGGTGGGGAGACCCAGTACTTC.

This clonotype was seen more than once but under ten times. The CDR3 loop is CASSQEPAGDYNEQFF. In DNA, the CDR3 is TGCGCCAGCAGCCAAGAACCAGCGGGGGACTACAATGAGCAGTTCTTC. This chain links TRBV4-3 with TRBJ2-1; 8 nucleotides align to TRBD2. This CDR3 is 16 amino acids long. V trimming: 0 bases; J trimming: 3 bases; junction bases outside the gene matches: 4. Germline lookup yields CDR1 LGHNA and CDR2 YSLEER.

This clonotype was counted a few times. The chain employs TRBV6-1 and TRBJ1-1; no definite D call. Germline CDR1 is MNHNS and CDR2 is SASEGT. The CDR3 spans 14 residues. V was clipped by 1 base and J by 9 bases, with 15 bases between them. CDR3 in DNA: TGTGCCAGCAGTGAAGACTGGGTGTCAAGTCAAGCTTTCTTT. Residues: CASSEDWVSSQAFF.

V is TRBV4-3 and J is TRBJ2-7; a possible D gene is TRBD2 (5 bases). In germline, CDR1 is LGHNA, CDR2 YSLEER. V dropped 3 bases and J dropped 6 bases, with 15 bases sitting between them. The CDR3 has 14 amino acids. CDR3 loop: CASSQYYGGGEQYV. The CDR3, as DNA: TGCGCCAGCAGCCAGTACTATGGAGGCGGCGAGCAGTACGTC.